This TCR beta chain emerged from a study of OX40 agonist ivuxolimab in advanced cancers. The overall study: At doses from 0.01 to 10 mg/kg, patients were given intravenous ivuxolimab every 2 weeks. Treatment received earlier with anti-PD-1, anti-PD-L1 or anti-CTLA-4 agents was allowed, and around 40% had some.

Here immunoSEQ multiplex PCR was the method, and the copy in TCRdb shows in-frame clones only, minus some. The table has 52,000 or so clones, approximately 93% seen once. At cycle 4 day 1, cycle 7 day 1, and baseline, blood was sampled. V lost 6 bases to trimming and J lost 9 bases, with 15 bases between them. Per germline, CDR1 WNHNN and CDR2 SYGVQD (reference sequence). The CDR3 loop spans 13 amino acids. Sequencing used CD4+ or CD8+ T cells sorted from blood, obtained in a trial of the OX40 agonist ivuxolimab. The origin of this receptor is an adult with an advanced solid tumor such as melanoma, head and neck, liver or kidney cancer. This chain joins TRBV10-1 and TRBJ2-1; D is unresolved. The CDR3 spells CASSPPSETEQFF. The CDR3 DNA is TGCGCCAGCAGCCCCCCATCCGAGACTGAGCAGTTCTTC.